The rows below give T cell receptor beta chains drawn from one sample of a study of blood T cell repertoires in COVID-19. Sequencing used immunoSEQ multiplex PCR; TCRdb keeps in-frame clones, though not all of them. This table has fewer than 120,000 clones, 70% to 90% appearing once. Material for sequencing was peripheral blood. The receptors shown here come from a human donor in a cohort sampled during active COVID-19. Both conserved end residues are part of each CDR3. D genes are given only for firm matches. Clone size is stated in some rows and not others, as once, few, many or a class when expanded.

CDR3aa: CASSSGTENEQFF
CDR3nt: TGCGCCAGCAGCTCAGGGACAGAAAATGAGCAGTTCTTC
d_gene: TRBD1
v_gene: TRBV5-1
abundance: .
j_gene: TRBJ2-1

CDR3aa: CASKDRNTEAFF
CDR3nt: TGTGCCAGCAAGGACAGGAACACTGAAGCTTTCTTT
d_gene: .
v_gene: TRBV7-9
abundance: .
j_gene: TRBJ1-1

CDR3aa: CAWSGTATGGNQPQHF
CDR3nt: TGTGCCTGGAGTGGGACCGCGACAGGGGGCAACCAGCCCCAGCATTTT
d_gene: TRBD1
v_gene: TRBV30
abundance: .
j_gene: TRBJ1-5

CDR3aa: CASRDRGLHTGELFF
CDR3nt: TGTGCCAGCCGGGACAGGGGGCTTCACACCGGGGAGCTGTTTTTT
d_gene: TRBD1
v_gene: TRBV5-4
abundance: .
j_gene: TRBJ2-2

CDR3aa: CASSSPWPTGENTEAFF
CDR3nt: TGTGCCAGCAGCTCACCCTGGCCCACAGGGGAGAACACTGAAGCTTTCTTT
d_gene: TRBD1
v_gene: TRBV5-4
abundance: .
j_gene: TRBJ1-1

CDR3aa: CATTEGTGRVNDSGNTIYF
CDR3nt: TGTGCCACCACAGAAGGGACAGGGAGGGTGAACGACTCTGGAAACACCATATATTTT
d_gene: TRBD1
v_gene: TRBV24-1
abundance: .
j_gene: TRBJ1-3

CDR3aa: CAISETGTGASPLHF
CDR3nt: TGTGCCATCAGTGAGACCGGGACAGGGGCGTCACCCCTCCACTTT
d_gene: TRBD1
v_gene: TRBV10-3
abundance: once
j_gene: TRBJ1-6

CDR3aa: CASSLVSGWTEAFF
CDR3nt: TGTGCCAGCAGCTTGGTATCGGGGTGGACTGAAGCTTTCTTT
d_gene: .
v_gene: TRBV5-5
abundance: .
j_gene: TRBJ1-1

CDR3aa: CASSQASRGETQYF
CDR3nt: TGCGCCAGCAGCCAAGCCAGCCGGGGGGAGACCCAGTACTTC
d_gene: .
v_gene: TRBV4-1
abundance: .
j_gene: TRBJ2-5

CDR3aa: CASSSPSGRVDSYEQYF
CDR3nt: TGTGCCAGCAGCTCCCCCAGCGGGAGGGTAGACTCCTACGAGCAGTACTTC
d_gene: TRBD2
v_gene: TRBV11-2
abundance: .
j_gene: TRBJ2-7

CDR3aa: CASSDIASRRAFF
CDR3nt: TGTGCCAGCAGTGATATCGCCTCCCGGAGGGCTTTCTTT
d_gene: .
v_gene: TRBV25-1
abundance: .
j_gene: TRBJ1-1

CDR3aa: CSVVGRGTGELFF
CDR3nt: TGCAGCGTTGTCGGGAGAGGGACCGGAGAGCTGTTTTTT
d_gene: .
v_gene: TRBV29-1
abundance: .
j_gene: TRBJ2-2

CDR3aa: CASGTTNTEAFF
CDR3nt: TGTGCCAGCGGGACAACAAACACTGAAGCTTTCTTT
d_gene: .
v_gene: TRBV9
abundance: .
j_gene: TRBJ1-1

CDR3aa: CASSPIPGTGSSYEQYF
CDR3nt: TGTGCCAGCTCACCAATTCCTGGGACAGGGAGCTCCTACGAGCAGTACTTC
d_gene: TRBD1
v_gene: TRBV18
abundance: .
j_gene: TRBJ2-7

CDR3aa: CASSKGLAGGKQETQYF
CDR3nt: TGTGCCAGTAGTAAGGGACTAGCGGGAGGGAAGCAAGAGACCCAGTACTTC
d_gene: TRBD2
v_gene: TRBV19
abundance: .
j_gene: TRBJ2-5

CDR3aa: CASLRTSGRPQQETQYF
CDR3nt: TGCGCCAGTCTCAGGACTAGCGGGAGGCCCCAGCAAGAGACCCAGTACTTC
d_gene: TRBD2
v_gene: TRBV10-1
abundance: .
j_gene: TRBJ2-5

CDR3aa: CASGLGLTQGNTEAFF
CDR3nt: TGTGCTAGTGGTTTGGGGTTAACTCAGGGGAACACTGAAGCTTTCTTT
d_gene: .
v_gene: TRBV12-5
abundance: .
j_gene: TRBJ1-1

CDR3aa: CASSLPSGQRAGELFF
CDR3nt: TGTGCCAGCAGCTTACCTTCGGGACAAAGGGCCGGGGAGCTGTTTTTT
d_gene: .
v_gene: TRBV7-3
abundance: .
j_gene: TRBJ2-2

CDR3aa: CASTGPNYGYTF
CDR3nt: TGTGCCAGCACAGGGCCCAACTATGGCTACACCTTC
d_gene: .
v_gene: TRBV6-5
abundance: .
j_gene: TRBJ1-2

CDR3aa: CASSRPGTSGRGRADTQYF
CDR3nt: TGTGCCAGCAGCAGGCCCGGGACTAGCGGGAGGGGCAGGGCAGATACGCAGTATTTT
d_gene: TRBD2
v_gene: TRBV28
abundance: once
j_gene: TRBJ2-3

CDR3aa: CASSRDGTGGYEQYF
CDR3nt: TGTGCCAGCAGCCGTGATGGGACAGGGGGCTACGAGCAGTACTTC
d_gene: TRBD1
v_gene: TRBV7-2
abundance: .
j_gene: TRBJ2-7

CDR3aa: CAWSVGPPRQGPYEQYF
CDR3nt: TGTGCCTGGAGTGTAGGGCCCCCGCGACAGGGACCTTACGAGCAGTACTTC
d_gene: TRBD1
v_gene: TRBV30
abundance: .
j_gene: TRBJ2-7

CDR3aa: CASSNRQGGDEQFF
CDR3nt: TGTGCCAGCAGCAACCGACAGGGGGGTGATGAGCAGTTCTTC
d_gene: TRBD1
v_gene: TRBV7-9
abundance: once
j_gene: TRBJ2-1

CDR3aa: CASSHNGQYYGYTF
CDR3nt: TGTGCCAGCAGTCACAATGGACAGTACTATGGCTACACCTTC
d_gene: .
v_gene: TRBV6-2/TRBV6-3
abundance: .
j_gene: TRBJ1-2

CDR3aa: CASSPRGTSGTDTQYF
CDR3nt: TGTGCCAGTAGTCCGAGAGGGACTAGCGGCACAGATACGCAGTATTTT
d_gene: TRBD2
v_gene: TRBV19
abundance: once
j_gene: TRBJ2-3

CDR3aa: CASRSGQNTEAFF
CDR3nt: TGTGCCAGCAGATCGGGACAAAACACTGAAGCTTTCTTT
d_gene: .
v_gene: TRBV2
abundance: .
j_gene: TRBJ1-1

CDR3aa: CASTALTQKEQETQYF
CDR3nt: TGTGCCAGTACCGCCTTGACTCAAAAGGAACAAGAGACCCAGTACTTC
d_gene: .
v_gene: TRBV19
abundance: .
j_gene: TRBJ2-5

CDR3aa: CASSSSLSGFHEQYF
CDR3nt: TGTGCCAGCAGCTCATCTTTGTCAGGGTTCCACGAGCAGTACTTC
d_gene: .
v_gene: TRBV7-9
abundance: .
j_gene: TRBJ2-7

CDR3aa: CASSLFRSGLAQSLNTGELFF
CDR3nt: TGTGCCAGCAGTTTATTCCGGTCTGGACTAGCGCAATCCTTGAACACCGGGGAGCTGTTTTTT
d_gene: TRBD2
v_gene: TRBV27
abundance: .
j_gene: TRBJ2-2

CDR3aa: CASSWEGGGYTF
CDR3nt: TGTGCCAGCAGCTGGGAGGGTGGTGGCTACACCTTC
d_gene: .
v_gene: TRBV5-4
abundance: .
j_gene: TRBJ1-2

CDR3aa: CASSVTPTGHNEQFF
CDR3nt: TGTGCCAGCAGCGTCACGCCCACAGGGCACAATGAGCAGTTCTTC
d_gene: .
v_gene: TRBV9
abundance: .
j_gene: TRBJ2-1

CDR3aa: CASRYGTGLNSPLHF
CDR3nt: TGTGCCAGCAGATACGGGACAGGGCTTAATTCACCCCTCCACTTT
d_gene: TRBD1
v_gene: TRBV6-5
abundance: .
j_gene: TRBJ1-6

CDR3aa: CASSLNMIRLGGGLDRALQETQYF
CDR3nt: TGTGCCAGCAGCTTAAATATGATAAGGTTAGGGGGAGGACTGGACAGGGCCCTCCAAGAGACCCAGTACTTC
d_gene: TRBD1
v_gene: TRBV7-3
abundance: .
j_gene: TRBJ2-5

CDR3aa: CASSLGASDSYEQYF
CDR3nt: TGCGCCAGCAGCTTGGGGGCTAGCGATTCCTACGAGCAGTACTTC
d_gene: .
v_gene: TRBV5-1
abundance: .
j_gene: TRBJ2-7

CDR3aa: CASRNDRASTDTQYF
CDR3nt: TGTGCCAGCAGGAATGACAGGGCGAGCACAGATACGCAGTATTTT
d_gene: TRBD1
v_gene: TRBV5-8
abundance: .
j_gene: TRBJ2-3

CDR3aa: CSASKQGYSNQPQHF
CDR3nt: TGCAGTGCTAGTAAGCAGGGATATAGCAATCAGCCCCAGCATTTT
d_gene: .
v_gene: TRBV20-1
abundance: .
j_gene: TRBJ1-5

CDR3aa: CAYSHGGTDTQYF
CDR3nt: TGTGCCTACAGTCACGGCGGCACAGATACGCAGTATTTT
d_gene: .
v_gene: TRBV30
abundance: once
j_gene: TRBJ2-3

CDR3aa: CASSPTTSGGSDTQYF
CDR3nt: TGTGCCAGCTCACCGACTACTAGCGGGGGGTCAGATACGCAGTATTTT
d_gene: TRBD2
v_gene: TRBV18
abundance: .
j_gene: TRBJ2-3

CDR3aa: CASSPRRTGVIRAFF
CDR3nt: TGTGCCAGCAGCCCCCGTAGGACAGGGGTTATTCGAGCTTTCTTT
d_gene: TRBD1
v_gene: TRBV5-6
abundance: .
j_gene: TRBJ1-1

CDR3aa: CASSLGDRGSYEQYF
CDR3nt: TGTGCTAGCAGCTTAGGGGACAGGGGGTCCTACGAGCAGTACTTC
d_gene: TRBD1
v_gene: TRBV7-7
abundance: .
j_gene: TRBJ2-7

CDR3aa: CASSLSPGSGANVLTF
CDR3nt: TGCGCCAGCAGCTTGTCCCCGGGCTCTGGGGCCAACGTCCTGACTTTC
d_gene: .
v_gene: TRBV5-1
abundance: .
j_gene: TRBJ2-6